The rows below give T cell receptor beta chains drawn from one sample of a study of blood T cell repertoires in COVID-19. Using immunoSEQ multiplex PCR, the repertoire was profiled, and TCRdb retains in-frame clones only, with some absent. The table has approximately 250,000 clones, 65% to 90% seen once. Sequencing input: peripheral blood. The source of these receptors is a woman aged 50 to 65 with acute or convalescent COVID-19. CDR3s include the opening cysteine and the closing phenylalanine or tryptophan. The D gene is left open where the match is weak. For some rows the clone size is stated as once, few or many, or as a class when expanded; others skip it.

j_call: TRBJ1-3; d_call: -; clone_size: few; v_call: TRBV7-8; cdr3_aa: CASSRRSSSGNTIYF; cdr3_nt: TGTGCCAGCAGCCGCAGGTCCTCCTCTGGAAACACCATATATTTT
j_call: TRBJ2-3; d_call: -; clone_size: -; v_call: TRBV5-1; cdr3_aa: CASSLGGRSTDTQYF; cdr3_nt: TGCGCCAGCAGCTTGGGGGGGCGAAGCACAGATACGCAGTATTTT
j_call: TRBJ2-5; d_call: TRBD2; clone_size: -; v_call: TRBV11-2; cdr3_aa: CASSPGLDRTQYF; cdr3_nt: TGTGCCAGCAGCCCAGGACTAGACCGGACCCAGTACTTC
j_call: TRBJ1-4; d_call: TRBD1; clone_size: -; v_call: TRBV7-9; cdr3_aa: CASSSFAGTGPEKLFF; cdr3_nt: TGTGCCAGCAGTTCTTTCGCCGGGACAGGGCCTGAAAAACTGTTTTTT
j_call: TRBJ1-5; d_call: -; clone_size: -; v_call: TRBV19; cdr3_aa: CASTVTGGQPQHF; cdr3_nt: TGTGCCAGTACGGTAACGGGAGGTCAGCCCCAGCATTTT
j_call: TRBJ2-7; d_call: TRBD1; clone_size: once; v_call: TRBV7-2; cdr3_aa: CASSLKAGGSYEQYF; cdr3_nt: TGTGCCAGCAGCTTGAAGGCAGGGGGCTCCTACGAGCAGTACTTC
j_call: TRBJ2-1; d_call: TRBD2; clone_size: -; v_call: TRBV20-1; cdr3_aa: CSASSSGVSYNEQFF; cdr3_nt: TGCAGTGCTAGTTCGAGCGGGGTCTCCTACAATGAGCAGTTCTTC
j_call: TRBJ1-4; d_call: -; clone_size: -; v_call: TRBV4-2; cdr3_aa: CASSPIGQNGAKLFF; cdr3_nt: TGTGCCAGCAGCCCGATAGGACAGAATGGTGCAAAACTGTTTTTT
j_call: TRBJ2-7; d_call: TRBD2; clone_size: -; v_call: TRBV5-4; cdr3_aa: CATATSGLVGEQYF; cdr3_nt: TGTGCCACAGCGACTAGCGGGCTTGTAGGCGAGCAGTACTTC
j_call: TRBJ1-2; d_call: -; clone_size: -; v_call: TRBV2; cdr3_aa: CASSATPPGQYPGYTF; cdr3_nt: TGTGCCAGCAGTGCAACCCCTCCCGGACAGTACCCTGGCTACACCTTC
j_call: TRBJ1-2; d_call: -; clone_size: -; v_call: TRBV5-6; cdr3_aa: CASSSPTGSNYGYTF; cdr3_nt: TGTGCCAGCAGCTCCCCAACGGGTTCCAACTATGGCTACACCTTC
j_call: TRBJ1-3; d_call: -; clone_size: -; v_call: TRBV10-3; cdr3_aa: CAIARIAGNTIYF; cdr3_nt: TGTGCCATCGCCAGGATAGCTGGAAACACCATATATTTT
j_call: TRBJ2-3; d_call: -; clone_size: -; v_call: TRBV7-3; cdr3_aa: CASSSTWGADTQYF; cdr3_nt: TGTGCCAGCAGCTCAACCTGGGGGGCAGATACGCAGTATTTT
j_call: TRBJ2-7; d_call: -; clone_size: -; v_call: TRBV7-9; cdr3_aa: CASSNRDTEQYF; cdr3_nt: TGTGCCAGCAGCAACCGGGACACCGAGCAGTACTTC
j_call: TRBJ2-1; d_call: -; clone_size: -; v_call: TRBV28; cdr3_aa: CASSLMQGRDEQFF; cdr3_nt: TGTGCCAGCAGTTTAATGCAGGGGAGGGATGAGCAGTTCTTC
j_call: TRBJ2-1; d_call: -; clone_size: -; v_call: TRBV3-1/TRBV3-2; cdr3_aa: CASSQATSTGSYNEQFF; cdr3_nt: TGTGCCAGCAGCCAGGCAACGTCAACGGGCTCCTACAATGAGCAGTTCTTC
j_call: TRBJ2-7; d_call: TRBD2; clone_size: -; v_call: TRBV10-3; cdr3_aa: CAISKRELYEQYF; cdr3_nt: TGTGCCATCAGTAAGCGGGAGCTCTACGAGCAGTACTTC
j_call: TRBJ1-2; d_call: TRBD1; clone_size: -; v_call: TRBV10-1; cdr3_aa: CASSSRRGRQGAMCAYGYTF; cdr3_nt: TGCGCCAGCAGTAGTCGACGGGGACGACAGGGGGCGATGTGTGCCTATGGCTACACCTTC
j_call: TRBJ2-6; d_call: -; clone_size: -; v_call: TRBV19; cdr3_aa: CASDSAGGANVLTF; cdr3_nt: TGTGCCTCCGACAGTGCTGGTGGGGCCAACGTCCTGACTTTC
j_call: TRBJ1-5; d_call: -; clone_size: few; v_call: TRBV12-3/TRBV12-4; cdr3_aa: CASSLARAQPQHF; cdr3_nt: TGTGCCAGCAGTTTAGCCAGGGCTCAGCCCCAGCATTTT
j_call: TRBJ2-1; d_call: TRBD1; clone_size: -; v_call: TRBV5-1; cdr3_aa: CASSLEGQGRSYNEQFF; cdr3_nt: TGCGCCAGCAGCTTGGAGGGACAGGGGAGGTCCTACAATGAGCAGTTCTTC
j_call: TRBJ1-2; d_call: -; clone_size: -; v_call: TRBV19; cdr3_aa: CASSIATGGYGYTF; cdr3_nt: TGTGCCAGTAGTATAGCCACCGGGGGCTATGGCTACACCTTC
j_call: TRBJ2-3; d_call: -; clone_size: -; v_call: TRBV6-1; cdr3_aa: CASSEKRTTDTQYF; cdr3_nt: TGTGCCAGCAGTGAAAAACGAACAACAGATACGCAGTATTTT
j_call: TRBJ1-4; d_call: TRBD1; clone_size: -; v_call: TRBV5-4; cdr3_aa: CASSLKQGDEKLFF; cdr3_nt: TGTGCCAGCAGCTTGAAACAGGGGGACGAAAAACTGTTTTTT
j_call: TRBJ1-4; d_call: -; clone_size: -; v_call: TRBV5-1; cdr3_aa: CASSLAGEKLFF; cdr3_nt: TGCGCCAGCAGCTTGGCGGGTGAAAAACTGTTTTTT
j_call: TRBJ2-3; d_call: -; clone_size: -; v_call: TRBV2; cdr3_aa: CASSDGDSDTDTQYF; cdr3_nt: TGTGCCAGCAGTGACGGAGACAGTGATACAGATACGCAGTATTTT
j_call: TRBJ2-3; d_call: -; clone_size: few; v_call: TRBV19; cdr3_aa: CASSSGHTDTQYF; cdr3_nt: TGTGCCAGTAGTAGCGGACACACAGATACGCAGTATTTT
j_call: TRBJ1-4; d_call: -; clone_size: few; v_call: TRBV7-9; cdr3_aa: CASSLHNEKLFF; cdr3_nt: TGTGCCAGCAGCTTACATAATGAAAAACTGTTTTTT
j_call: TRBJ1-4; d_call: TRBD1; clone_size: -; v_call: TRBV9; cdr3_aa: CASSVGGTGNEKLFF; cdr3_nt: TGTGCCAGCAGCGTAGGCGGGACAGGGAATGAAAAACTGTTTTTT
j_call: TRBJ2-7; d_call: -; clone_size: few; v_call: TRBV28; cdr3_aa: CASSSRTPSFEQYF; cdr3_nt: TGTGCCAGCAGTTCACGGACACCCTCGTTCGAGCAGTACTTC
j_call: TRBJ2-5; d_call: TRBD1; clone_size: -; v_call: TRBV19; cdr3_aa: CASSSRQGRETQYF; cdr3_nt: TGTGCCAGTAGTTCGCGACAGGGTAGAGAGACCCAGTACTTC
j_call: TRBJ1-2; d_call: TRBD1; clone_size: -; v_call: TRBV5-4; cdr3_aa: CASSLGQGSMEIYGYTF; cdr3_nt: TGTGCCAGCAGCCTTGGACAGGGCAGCATGGAAATTTATGGCTACACCTTC
j_call: TRBJ2-7; d_call: TRBD1; clone_size: -; v_call: TRBV19; cdr3_aa: CASSIQGASDEQYF; cdr3_nt: TGTGCCAGTAGTATTCAGGGGGCTTCCGACGAGCAGTACTTC
j_call: TRBJ1-4; d_call: -; clone_size: -; v_call: TRBV30; cdr3_aa: CAWNVGRVNEKLFF; cdr3_nt: TGTGCCTGGAACGTTGGCAGGGTGAATGAAAAACTGTTTTTT
j_call: TRBJ1-5; d_call: -; clone_size: few; v_call: TRBV28; cdr3_aa: CASSPIWTQGDQPQHF; cdr3_nt: TGTGCCAGCAGCCCTATATGGACACAGGGTGATCAGCCCCAGCATTTT
j_call: TRBJ1-1; d_call: TRBD1; clone_size: -; v_call: TRBV6-1; cdr3_aa: CASSELGQGAEAFF; cdr3_nt: TGTGCCAGCAGTGAATTGGGACAGGGGGCGGAAGCTTTCTTT
j_call: TRBJ2-1; d_call: TRBD1; clone_size: -; v_call: TRBV13; cdr3_aa: CASSLPGQGERGEQFF; cdr3_nt: TGTGCCAGCAGCCTACCCGGACAGGGGGAGAGGGGGGAGCAGTTCTTC
j_call: TRBJ2-7; d_call: TRBD1; clone_size: once; v_call: TRBV4-1; cdr3_aa: CASSPGQPRLIYEQYF; cdr3_nt: TGCGCCAGCAGCCCGGGACAGCCGAGGCTGATTTACGAGCAGTACTTC
j_call: TRBJ1-1; d_call: -; clone_size: -; v_call: TRBV7-3; cdr3_aa: CASSLTQGTEAFF; cdr3_nt: TGTGCCAGCAGCCTAACGCAGGGGACTGAAGCTTTCTTT
j_call: TRBJ1-2; d_call: -; clone_size: -; v_call: TRBV5-6; cdr3_aa: CASRGAYGYTF; cdr3_nt: TGTGCCAGCAGGGGGGCGTATGGCTACACCTTC
j_call: TRBJ2-1; d_call: TRBD2; clone_size: -; v_call: TRBV5-6; cdr3_aa: CASSLAAGDEQFF; cdr3_nt: TGTGCCAGCAGCTTGGCGGCGGGAGACGAGCAGTTCTTC
j_call: TRBJ2-1; d_call: TRBD2; clone_size: -; v_call: TRBV6-5; cdr3_aa: CASSPSGIGGNEQFF; cdr3_nt: TGTGCCAGCAGTCCTAGCGGGATCGGAGGCAATGAGCAGTTCTTC